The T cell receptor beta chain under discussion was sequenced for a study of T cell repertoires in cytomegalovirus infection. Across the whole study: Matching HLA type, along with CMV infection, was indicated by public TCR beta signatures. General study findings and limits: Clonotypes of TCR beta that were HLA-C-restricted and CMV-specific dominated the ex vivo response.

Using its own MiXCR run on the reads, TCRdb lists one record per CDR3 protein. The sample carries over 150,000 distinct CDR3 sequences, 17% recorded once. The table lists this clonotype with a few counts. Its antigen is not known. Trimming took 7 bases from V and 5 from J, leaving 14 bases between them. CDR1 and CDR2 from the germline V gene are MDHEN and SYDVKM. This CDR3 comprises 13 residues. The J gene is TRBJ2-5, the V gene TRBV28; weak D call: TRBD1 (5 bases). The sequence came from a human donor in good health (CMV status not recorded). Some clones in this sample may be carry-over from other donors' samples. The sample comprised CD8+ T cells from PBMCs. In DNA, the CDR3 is TGTGCCAGCACCGAGCAGGGTGTCGAGACCCAGTACTTC. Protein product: CASTEQGVETQYF.